This passage covers 4 T cell receptor beta chains from one sample sequenced in a study of CD8 T cells in ankylosing spondylitis. TCRdb fed the 5' RACE reads into MiXCR, producing one record per CDR3 protein. The data contain 200,000 to 300,000 distinct CDR3 sequences, 7.5% to 9.5% of them singletons. Sequencing input: blood, either unsorted or a sorted T cell fraction (not recorded which). Receptor source: a female donor with ankylosing spondylitis or in good health (not recorded which).

At least ten counts were recorded for this clonotype. This chain uses TRBV29-1 with TRBJ2-7, with TRBD2 identical over 7 bases. V trimming: 6 bases; J trimming: 4 bases; junction bases outside the gene matches: 9. From germline, CDR1 is SQVTM and CDR2 ANQGSEA. The CDR3 runs to 13 residues. The CDR3 sequence is CSVDGLGGYEQYF. CDR3 nucleotides: TGCAGCGTGGACGGACTAGGCGGATACGAGCAGTACTTC.

The chain carries TRBV11-2 and TRBJ2-6; 13 positions agree with TRBD2. The V gene end was trimmed by 2 bases and the J gene end by 2 bases; junction bases not matched to a gene: 15. This CDR3 is 22 amino acids long. Germline V gene sequence: CDR1 SGHAT, CDR2 FQNNGV. This CDR3 reads CASSLRLSWGLAGSTGANVLTF. CDR3 bases: TGTGCCAGCAGCTTAAGACTATCTTGGGGACTAGCGGGATCCACTGGGGCCAACGTCCTGACTTTC.

This clonotype was counted once. The V and J genes are TRBV29-1 and TRBJ2-7; D gene ambiguous. The V end lost 5 bases, the J end lost 3 bases, and 11 bases lay between the germline ends. Germline-derived CDR1 and CDR2 are SQVTM and ANQGSEA. This CDR3 is 12 amino acids long. DNA for the CDR3: TGCAGCGTTTTAGAAGGGATCTACGAGCAGTACTTC. Translated, it gives CSVLEGIYEQYF.

A few counts support this clonotype. The chain is built from TRBV6-2 or TRBV6-3 and TRBJ2-3; perhaps TRBD2 as D (5 bases). The CDR3 has 15 residues. The germline V gene encodes CDR1 MNHEY and CDR2 SVGEGT. Trimming cost V 5 bases and J 6 bases, with 18 bases left between them. The CDR3 DNA reads as TGTGCCAGCAGTCTTCCGGGGTACGGATACGATACGCAGTATTTT. Translated: CASSLPGYGYDTQYF.